This T cell receptor (beta chain) emerged from a study of T-cell memory formation after mild COVID-19. Study findings and constraints: Later expanders leaned toward CD4+, whereas clones contracting from day 15 to 85 were balanced CD4/CD8. The CD4+ clones that contracted clustered mainly within CM and EM, and the CD8+ clones concentrated in EMRA. Some responding clones appeared in pre-infection memory, suggesting cross-reactive memory joined. Among clones peaking at day 37 in the second wave, SARS-CoV-2 specificity remained unconfirmed.

In germline, CDR1 is SGHRS, CDR2 YFSETQ. V was pared by 3 bases and J by 4 bases, with 0 bases of the junction left unmatched. This CDR3 is built from 13 residues. TCRdb independently ran MiXCR on the 5' RACE reads; one entry per CDR3 protein. There are about 150,000 distinct CDR3 sequences in the sample; more than 14% occur only once, and 12% to 15% lies in the top ten. This clonotype was seen a few times. Its antigen is not known. This TCR was recovered from an adult woman who had mild COVID-19 (a few samples of this study predate the infection). Cell type and time point are not known. The chain has TRBV5-1 and TRBJ2-2; TRBD1 matches at 7 bases. Material for sequencing was PBMCs or a T cell subset sorted from them (not recorded which). The CDR3 protein is CASSWDSTGELFF. CDR3 bases: TGCGCCAGCAGCTGGGACAGCACCGGGGAGCTGTTTTTT.